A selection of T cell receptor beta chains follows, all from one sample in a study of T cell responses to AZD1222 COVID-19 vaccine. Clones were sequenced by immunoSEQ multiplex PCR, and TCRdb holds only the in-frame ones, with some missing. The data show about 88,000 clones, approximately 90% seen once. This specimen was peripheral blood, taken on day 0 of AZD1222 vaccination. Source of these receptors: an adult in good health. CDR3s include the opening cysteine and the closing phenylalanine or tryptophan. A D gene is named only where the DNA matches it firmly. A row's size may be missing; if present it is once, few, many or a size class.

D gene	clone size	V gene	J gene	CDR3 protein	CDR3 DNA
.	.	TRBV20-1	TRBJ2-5	CSAEIGETQYF	TGCAGTGCTGAAATAGGGGAGACCCAGTACTTC
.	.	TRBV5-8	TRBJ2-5	CASSLGSETQYF	TGTGCCAGCAGCTTAGGCTCAGAGACCCAGTACTTC
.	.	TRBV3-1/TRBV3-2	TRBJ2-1	CASSHRDTNEQFF	TGTGCCAGCAGCCACAGGGACACCAATGAGCAGTTCTTC
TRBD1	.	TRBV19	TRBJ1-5	CASSIGGTGDDQPQHF	TGTGCCAGTAGTATAGGGGGGACAGGGGACGATCAGCCCCAGCATTTT
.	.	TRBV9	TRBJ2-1	CASSENPVGAYNEQFF	TGTGCCAGCAGCGAAAACCCAGTGGGCGCCTACAATGAGCAGTTCTTC
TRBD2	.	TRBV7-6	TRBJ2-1	CASSFSGITNEQFF	TGTGCCAGCAGCTTTAGCGGGATCACCAATGAGCAGTTCTTC
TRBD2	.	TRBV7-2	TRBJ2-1	CASSLGLATNEQFF	TGTGCCAGCAGCCTGGGACTAGCTACGAATGAGCAGTTCTTC
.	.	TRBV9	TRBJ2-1	CASTIGSWSRNEQFF	TGTGCCAGCACCATTGGCTCGTGGAGTCGCAATGAGCAGTTCTTC
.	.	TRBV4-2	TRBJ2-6	CASSQDLDSGANVLTF	TGTGCCAGCAGCCAAGATCTCGATTCTGGGGCCAACGTCCTGACTTTC
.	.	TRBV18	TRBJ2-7	CASSPPSGQKDEQYF	TGTGCCAGCTCACCACCATCTGGACAGAAGGACGAGCAGTACTTC
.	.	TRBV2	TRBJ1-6	CASRAGPSLGFHF	TGTGCCAGCAGGGCCGGACCCTCCTTGGGCTTCCACTTT
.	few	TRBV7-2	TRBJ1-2	CASSYTGWRNGYTF	TGTGCCAGCAGCTATACCGGGTGGAGGAACGGCTACACCTTC
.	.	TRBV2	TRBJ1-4	CAKRLGSEKLFF	TGTGCCAAAAGGCTAGGGAGTGAAAAACTGTTTTTT
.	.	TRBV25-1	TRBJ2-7	CASTRPGGTYEQYF	TGTGCCAGCACCCGCCCCGGGGGAACCTACGAGCAGTACTTC
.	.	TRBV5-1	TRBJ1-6	CASSLWGGSSPLHF	TGCGCCAGCAGCTTGTGGGGGGGCAGTTCACCCCTCCACTTT
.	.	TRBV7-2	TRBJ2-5	CASSPRRNQETQYF	TGTGCCAGCAGCCCTCGACGGAACCAAGAGACCCAGTACTTC
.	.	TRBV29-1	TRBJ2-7	CSVGGLRRDPGYEQYF	TGCAGCGTTGGAGGGCTGAGGCGGGACCCCGGTTACGAGCAGTACTTC